The rows below give T cell receptor beta chains drawn from one sample of a study of blood T cell repertoires in COVID-19. Generated by immunoSEQ multiplex PCR, the TCRdb table keeps only in-frame clones and is missing some. The sample consists of about 210,000 clones, roughly four fifths of them appearing once. Sample: peripheral blood. The receptor set was obtained from a woman in her 40s with active or convalescent COVID-19. Both conserved end residues are part of each CDR3. D genes are given only for firm matches. Some rows mark clone size as missing; the rest say once, few, many or name a class of expanded clone.

V gene	clone size	J gene	D gene	CDR3 DNA	CDR3 protein
TRBV27	.	TRBJ2-5	TRBD2	TGTGCCAGCAGAAGCTTAGCGGGTGAAGAGACCCAGTACTTC	CASRSLAGEETQYF
TRBV5-1	.	TRBJ1-3	.	TGCGCCAGCAGCCCGACTTGGGGGCCAAACTCTGGAAACACCATATATTTT	CASSPTWGPNSGNTIYF
TRBV30	.	TRBJ2-3	.	TGTGCCTGGAAAAGGGGTTTAAGCACAGATACGCAGTATTTT	CAWKRGLSTDTQYF
TRBV7-2	few	TRBJ1-2	.	TGTGCCAGCAGCTTACAGGGCCCCCGGGTTGACTATGGCTACACCTTC	CASSLQGPRVDYGYTF
TRBV7-9	.	TRBJ1-3	.	TGTGCCAGCAGCCCGCGGGGGGAGAGCTCTGGAAACACCATATATTTT	CASSPRGESSGNTIYF
TRBV29-1	.	TRBJ1-2	TRBD1	TGCAGCGCCCTGACAGGGGGCGGCTATGGCTACACCTTC	CSALTGGGYGYTF
TRBV7-9	.	TRBJ2-5	TRBD1	TGTGCCAGCAGCCCCCGGCAAGGACAGGGACAAGAGACCCAGTACTTC	CASSPRQGQGQETQYF
TRBV6-5	.	TRBJ1-1	.	TGTGCCAGCCTACTAAACCTTGAAGCTTTCTTT	CASLLNLEAFF
TRBV6-5	.	TRBJ2-7	TRBD1	TGTGCCAGCAGTTACCCGGGACAGGGGTACGGCGAGCAGTACTTC	CASSYPGQGYGEQYF
TRBV5-6	.	TRBJ1-1	.	TGTGCCAGCAGCTTAGGACAAACCAACACTGAAGCTTTCTTT	CASSLGQTNTEAFF
TRBV6-5	.	TRBJ2-7	.	TGTGCCAGCAAAGACAGCGGGTACTACGAGCAGTACTTC	CASKDSGYYEQYF
TRBV24-1	.	TRBJ2-7	.	TGTGCCACCAGTGACGACAGGTCTCAGGCTTACGAGCAGTACTTC	CATSDDRSQAYEQYF
TRBV4-1	.	TRBJ1-2	.	TGCGCCAGCAGCCAATCAGCGGGAAACTATGGCTACACCTTC	CASSQSAGNYGYTF
TRBV19	.	TRBJ1-2	.	TGTGCCAGTAGTAGGTCCGTTTTTTCGGGGGGCGCAGAGGATGGCTACACCTTC	CASSRSVFSGGAEDGYTF
TRBV3-1/TRBV3-2	.	TRBJ1-2	TRBD1	TGTGCCAGCAGCCAAGATCAGACAGGGGGCCGCTATGGCTACACCTTC	CASSQDQTGGRYGYTF
TRBV28	.	TRBJ2-3	.	TGTGCCAGCAGTTTAGTCGCAGGGAAAACAGATACGCAGTATTTT	CASSLVAGKTDTQYF
TRBV19	.	TRBJ2-1	TRBD1	TGTGCCAGTAGTACCTCCGGGACAGGAAAGGATTATGAGCAGTTCTTC	CASSTSGTGKDYEQFF
TRBV27	.	TRBJ2-7	.	TGTGCCAGCAGGGCACTCGGGGGCTCCTACGAGCAGTACTTC	CASRALGGSYEQYF
TRBV5-6	.	TRBJ2-5	.	TGTGCCAGCAGCTTGAAGGCGGGGGAGACCCAGTACTTC	CASSLKAGETQYF
TRBV6-5	.	TRBJ1-1	TRBD1	TGTGCCAGCAGTTATTTCCAGGGGGCTGAAGCTTTCTTT	CASSYFQGAEAFF
TRBV4-2	.	TRBJ1-1	.	TGTGCCAGCAGCCCCAAGCCGGGGATTGGCCTAATGAACACTGAAGCTTTCTTT	CASSPKPGIGLMNTEAFF
TRBV30	.	TRBJ2-3	.	TGTGCCTGGACCCAGGGGAGGACCGGCGGGAGAGATACGCAGTATTTT	CAWTQGRTGGRDTQYF
TRBV5-1	.	TRBJ1-6	.	TGCGCCAGCAGCTTGCCAGACAGGACCTATTCACCCCTCCACTTT	CASSLPDRTYSPLHF
TRBV14	.	TRBJ2-2	.	TGTGCCAGCAGCTTGGACTTCACCGGGGAGCTGTTTTTT	CASSLDFTGELFF
TRBV4-3	.	TRBJ1-5	.	TGCGCCAGCAGCCAAGTTTACCGAGGATCGACGCATCCCCAGCATTTT	CASSQVYRGSTHPQHF
TRBV21-1	.	TRBJ2-2	.	TGTGCCAGCATCGGAGACAGGGGGCGTAGCGGGGAGCTGTTTTTT	CASIGDRGRSGELFF
TRBV27	.	TRBJ2-3	TRBD2	TGTGCCAGCCGGACTAGCGGGGGGAATACGCAGTATTTT	CASRTSGGNTQYF
TRBV2	.	TRBJ2-2	TRBD2	TGTGCCAGCAGCGGGACTAGCGGGGGATCCGGCACCGGGGAGCTGTTTTTT	CASSGTSGGSGTGELFF
TRBV27	once	TRBJ1-4	.	TGTGCCAGCAGTGACGGACAGAATACGGGAAAACTGTTTTTT	CASSDGQNTGKLFF
TRBV19	.	TRBJ1-6	.	TGTGCCAGTAGTATTGGCAGAGGGTCACCCCTCCACTTT	CASSIGRGSPLHF
TRBV6-4	.	TRBJ2-1	TRBD2	TGTGCCAGCAGTGACCTCGGGACTAGCGGGCCCTACAATGAGCAGTTCTTC	CASSDLGTSGPYNEQFF
TRBV6-5	.	TRBJ1-1	.	TGTGCCAGCAGCCTACAAAGACAGCAGAAAGCTTTCTTT	CASSLQRQQKAFF
TRBV11-3	.	TRBJ1-4	TRBD1	TGTGCCAGCAGCCTCGGACAGGGAGGCGAAAAACTGTTTTTT	CASSLGQGGEKLFF
TRBV11-3	.	TRBJ1-1	.	TGTGCCAGCAGCTTAATTCCCCTCACTGAAGCTTTCTTT	CASSLIPLTEAFF
TRBV19	once	TRBJ1-2	.	TGTGCCAGTAGTGCGGGAGTGGGGGCGAGGGGCTACACCTTC	CASSAGVGARGYTF
TRBV4-2	many	TRBJ1-1	TRBD1	TGTGCCAGCAGCCAGGACAGGGGGAGCACTGAAGCTTTCTTT	CASSQDRGSTEAFF
TRBV12-3/TRBV12-4	few	TRBJ2-7	TRBD2	TGTGCCAGCGGACTAGCGGTAAACCAAGAGCAGTACTTC	CASGLAVNQEQYF
TRBV28	.	TRBJ1-1	.	TGTGCCAGCAGTTCCCCCCCAGCTGAAGCTTTCTTT	CASSSPPAEAFF
TRBV19	.	TRBJ2-2	TRBD1	TGTGCCAGTAGTCTTCAGGGGGACACCGGGGAGCTGTTTTTT	CASSLQGDTGELFF
TRBV19	few	TRBJ1-1	.	TGTGCCAGTAGTATCGACAGCACTGAAGCTTTCTTT	CASSIDSTEAFF
TRBV3-1/TRBV3-2	.	TRBJ2-2	TRBD2	TGTGCCAGCAGCCAGGTCAGACTAGCGGGAGCCGGGGAGCTGTTTTTT	CASSQVRLAGAGELFF
TRBV12-3/TRBV12-4	.	TRBJ2-1	.	TGTGCCAGCAAGAGGGTTCTAGATGAGCAGTTCTTC	CASKRVLDEQFF
TRBV23-1	.	TRBJ1-1	.	TGCGCCAGCAGTCACCGCCGCTGGGAGAGATCCCCAAACACTGAAGCTTTCTTT	CASSHRRWERSPNTEAFF
TRBV28	once	TRBJ2-1	.	TGTGCCAGCCAGGGGCTAGCGGACTACAATGAGCAGTTCTTC	CASQGLADYNEQFF
TRBV19	.	TRBJ1-2	.	TGTGCCGCGGGTGGCTACACCTTC	CAAGGYTF
TRBV18	.	TRBJ2-1	TRBD1	TGTGCCAGCTCCCCCGGGACAGGGTCTCTGCATGAGCAGTTCTTC	CASSPGTGSLHEQFF
TRBV28	.	TRBJ1-2	TRBD1	TGTGCCACCGGAAAAGAACAGGGGGCGCTTGGCTACACCTTC	CATGKEQGALGYTF
TRBV5-5	.	TRBJ2-3	TRBD2	TGTGCCAGCAGCTTGGGGACTAGCGTTAGCACAGATACGCAGTATTTT	CASSLGTSVSTDTQYF
TRBV6-2/TRBV6-3	.	TRBJ1-1	.	TGTGCCAGCAGTTACACAAGGTCTAGGACTGAAGCTTTCTTT	CASSYTRSRTEAFF
TRBV6-6	.	TRBJ1-6	TRBD1	TGTGCCAGCAGTCACCCACAGGGGGGACTATTGGATTCACCCCTCCACTTT	CASSHPQGGLLDSPLHF
TRBV3-1/TRBV3-2	.	TRBJ2-7	.	TGTGCCAGCAGCCGTTTAGCTGTCTACGGGACACCTTTCTACGAGCAGTACTTC	CASSRLAVYGTPFYEQYF